A single sample is the source of the 21 T cell receptor beta chains below, sequenced in a study of CD8 T cells in Susac syndrome. The authors reverse transcribed 0.5 to 1 ug RNA with random hexamers. TCRdb passed the immunoSEQ multiplex PCR reads through MiXCR, listing each CDR3 protein once. This sample has some 210,000 distinct CDR3 sequences; approximately 94% occur once, and the top ten carry 0.15%. Material: CD4+ T cells from PBMCs. Receptors originate from a human donor with Susac syndrome.

The J gene is TRBJ2-7, the V gene TRBV20-1; TRBD1 matches at 7 bases. This CDR3 is 16 amino acids long. The trim removed 5 bases at V and 0 bases at J, leaving 13 bases unmatched. CDR1 and CDR2 (germline): DFQATT, SNEGSKA (reference sequence). CDR3 in DNA: TGCAGTGCTTATATTGCTCGGAGACAGGGCTCCTACGAGCAGTACTTC. Its protein product is CSAYIARRQGSYEQYF.

This chain joins TRBV9 and TRBJ1-4, with D tentatively TRBD1 (6 bases). From germline, CDR1 is SGDLS and CDR2 YYNGEE. This CDR3 has 14 amino acids. Trimming cost V 4 bases and J 3 bases, with 10 bases left between them. The CDR3 region has the DNA TGTGCCAGCAGCCCGGACAGTTCTAATGAAAAACTGTTTTTT. This sequence encodes CASSPDSSNEKLFF.

Concerning this clonotype itself: Germline is not matched at one junction end, which may reflect a read error. This chain joins TRBV2 and TRBJ1-2; D ambiguous. In germline, CDR1 is SNHLY, CDR2 FYNNEI. This CDR3 region has 15 residues. The CDR3 loop is CASREAFTGDYGYTF. For the CDR3, the DNA is TGTGCCAGCAGGGAAGCCTTTACGGGAGATTATGGCTACACCTTC.

V gene TRBV20-1 combines with J gene TRBJ2-5, with 7 nucleotides matching TRBD1. CDR1 DFQATT and CDR2 SNEGSKA come from the germline V gene (reference sequence). The V segment lost 5 bases and the J segment 4 bases; nucleotides outside the gene matches: 13. CDR3 size: 15 residues. CDR3 sequence (DNA): TGCAGTGCTCCCCCTTCCGACAGGGCCGGAGAGACCCAGTACTTC. Translated, it gives CSAPPSDRAGETQYF.

This chain links TRBV7-2 with TRBJ2-7, with D unresolved. The CDR3 loop spans 12 amino acids. V was clipped by 5 bases and J by 6 bases, with 11 bases between them. Germline CDR1 and CDR2: SGHTA and FQGNSA. CDR3 nucleotide sequence: TGTGCCAGCAGCGAATATACCCTCGAGCAGTACTTC. Amino acids: CASSEYTLEQYF.

The chain has TRBV15 and TRBJ1-4, with D maybe TRBD1 (6 bases). This CDR3 region has 14 residues. The germline V and J ends were trimmed by 5 bases and 6 bases, with 13 bases remaining between them. CDR1 is LNHNV and CDR2 is YYDKDF in the germline V gene (reference sequence). The CDR3 protein is CATSSGVDYEKLFF. CDR3 coding DNA: TGTGCCACCAGCTCAGGGGTTGATTATGAAAAACTGTTTTTT.

The chain joins TRBV30 to TRBJ2-1, with 9 bases fitting TRBD2. This CDR3 spans 14 amino acids. After removal of 5 bases from V and 7 bases from J, the junction contained 9 bases not matched to a gene. Germline V gene sequence: CDR1 GTSNPN, CDR2 SVGIG (reference sequence). The CDR3 reads CAWDAAGGRNEQFF. The CDR3 bases are TGTGCCTGGGACGCTGCGGGGGGGCGGAATGAGCAGTTCTTC. The variable domain in full, completed from reference TRBV30 and TRBJ2-1, reads SQTIHQWPATLVQPVGSPLSLECTVEGTSNPNLYWYRQAAGRGLQLLFYSVGIGQISSEVPQNLSASRPQDRQFILSSKKLLLSDSGFYLCAWDAAGGRNEQFFGPGTRLTVL.

The rearrangement links TRBV2 to TRBJ2-1; perhaps TRBD1 as D (6 bases). Germline-derived CDR1 and CDR2 are SNHLY and FYNNEI. This CDR3 is built from 12 residues. V was cut by 6 bases and J by 10 bases, with 13 bases left in between. The CDR3 reads CASRFSGDEQFF. As DNA, the CDR3 is TGTGCCAGCAGATTCTCAGGGGACGAGCAGTTCTTC.

This clonotype has a single count. The CDR3 protein is CAWRVGGADVNGYTF. The DNA of the CDR3 is TGTGCCTGGAGAGTCGGAGGCGCGGATGTTAATGGCTACACCTTC. The chain links TRBV30 to TRBJ1-2; D gene uncertain. This CDR3 contains 15 residues. In germline, CDR1 is GTSNPN, CDR2 SVGIG (reference sequence). Trimming cost V 3 bases and J 6 bases, with 20 bases left between them.

The V and J genes are TRBV20-1 and TRBJ2-5; tentative D call: TRBD1 (6 bases). CDR1 and CDR2 from the germline V gene are DFQATT and SNEGSKA (reference sequence). This CDR3 spans 14 amino acids. Between the trimmed V and J ends, which lost 5 bases and 5 bases, there was a span of 18 bases. This CDR3 reads CSAPGQGMLETQYF. The CDR3 nucleotides are TGCAGTGCTCCCGGGCAGGGGATGTTGGAGACCCAGTACTTC.

This sequence joins TRBV4-2 and TRBJ2-7; 7 nucleotides agree with TRBD1. Germline CDR1 and CDR2: LGHNA and YNFKEQ. Trimming cost V 0 bases and J 4 bases; bases outside gene matches: 12. The CDR3 spans 17 residues. CDR3 protein: CASSQDPPGTVRYEQYF. For the CDR3, the DNA is TGTGCCAGCAGCCAAGATCCCCCGGGGACAGTCAGATACGAGCAGTACTTC.

CDR3 bases: TGTGCCAGCAGGGAATCGGGGGCGGACGAGCAGTACTTC. The encoded protein is CASRESGADEQYF. This rearrangement joins TRBV6-1 to TRBJ2-7, with D perhaps being TRBD1 or TRBD2 (6 bases each). The CDR3 totals 13 residues. The ends were cut back, 6 bases at V and 5 bases at J, with 14 bases in the middle. Germline V lookup: CDR1 MNHNS, CDR2 SASEGT.

This sequence joins TRBV10-3 and TRBJ1-5; TRBD1 aligns across 7 bases. Germline V CDR1 and CDR2: ENHRY, SYGVKD. CDR3 length: 14 residues. Unmatched junction bases numbered 5, after V lost 4 bases and J lost 5 bases. The CDR3 loop is CAISAGQGDQPQHF. The CDR3 nucleotides read TGTGCCATCAGTGCGGGGCAGGGGGATCAGCCCCAGCATTTT.

The chain is built from TRBV6-2 or TRBV6-3 and TRBJ1-1; 7 bases match TRBD1. The V and J ends lost 6 bases and 10 bases, in that order; junction bases with no gene match: 8. Looked up from germline, CDR1 is MNHEY and CDR2 is SVGEGT. The length of the CDR3 is 12 residues. The CDR3 region has the DNA TGTGCCAGCAGACCCGCTACAGGGGCAGCTTTCTTT. Its translation is CASRPATGAAFF.

J is TRBJ2-1 and V is TRBV7-8; D gene unclear. Per germline, CDR1 SGHVS and CDR2 FQNEAQ. V shed 0 bases and J shed 6 bases, with 9 bases lying between them. This CDR3 has 14 residues. The chain's CDR3 is CASSLARLSNEQFF. CDR3 nucleotides: TGTGCCAGCAGCTTAGCGCGTCTGTCCAATGAGCAGTTCTTC. The full variable domain, its missing parts supplied by reference TRBV7-8 and TRBJ2-1, is GAGVSQSPRYKVAKRGQDVALRCDPISGHVSLFWYQQALGQGPEFLTYFQNEAQLDKSGLPSDRFFAERPEGSVSTLKIQRTQQEDSAVYLCASSLARLSNEQFFGPGTRLTVL.

V is TRBV28 and J is TRBJ2-5; D may be TRBD2 (6 bases). The CDR3 length is 11 residues. The germline V and J ends were trimmed by 3 bases and 11 bases, with 10 bases remaining between them. CDR1 MDHEN and CDR2 SYDVKM come from the germline V gene. The CDR3 region is CASSFWGTQYF. CDR3 in DNA: TGTGCCAGCAGTTTTTGGGGGACTCAGTACTTC.

This clonotype was recorded once. This chain joins TRBV19 and TRBJ1-1; D unclear. The germline CDR1 and CDR2 sequences are LNHDA and SQIVND (reference sequence). This CDR3 is 16 amino acids long. V shed 1 base and J shed 3 bases, with 15 bases lying between them. The DNA for the CDR3 is TGTGCCAGTAGTATAGGGTCGGAACCCTTGGACACTGAAGCTTTCTTT. Protein: CASSIGSEPLDTEAFF.

The J gene is TRBJ2-7, the V gene TRBV2; D possibly matches TRBD1 or TRBD2 (6 bases each). This CDR3 contains 13 residues. CDR1 is SNHLY, CDR2 FYNNEI, per germline. Trimming took 7 bases from V and 3 from J, leaving 13 bases between them. The chain's CDR3 is CASKEGGNYEQYF. The CDR3 region has the DNA TGTGCCAGCAAGGAGGGGGGCAACTACGAGCAGTACTTC.

The chain combines TRBV27 with TRBJ1-2; 8 nucleotides line up with TRBD1. The CDR3 has 16 amino acids. The ends lost 2 bases at V and 5 bases at J; junction bases unmatched: 10. Germline V gene sequence: CDR1 MNHEY, CDR2 SMNVEV (reference sequence). DNA of the CDR3: TGTGCCAGCAGTTTACAGGGGGCGAGGGTGGAATATGGCTACACCTTC. It codes for CASSLQGARVEYGYTF.

This sequence joins TRBV25-1 and TRBJ1-2, with 7 bases matching TRBD1. Germline V CDR1 and CDR2: MGHDK, SYGVNS. V was clipped by 4 bases and J by 7 bases; unmatched bases: 12. This CDR3 has 15 amino acids. CDR3 residues: CASSALLTGLSGYTF. The CDR3 region has the DNA TGTGCCAGCAGTGCCCTCCTGACAGGGCTTAGTGGCTACACCTTC.

CDR3 nucleotides: TGTGCCAGCAGCCCCAGGTCAGTTTCTCTCGACGAGCAGTACTTC. Encoded protein: CASSPRSVSLDEQYF. V is TRBV7-9 and J is TRBJ2-7; D uncertain. Germline-derived CDR1 and CDR2 are SEHNR and FQNEAQ (reference sequence). V was pared by 5 bases and J by 5 bases, with 19 bases between. The CDR3 totals 15 residues. The full variable domain, completed using reference TRBV7-9 and TRBJ2-7, is DTGVSQNPRHKITKRGQNVTFRCDPISEHNRLYWYRQTLGQGPEFLTYFQNEAQLEKSRLLSDRFSAERPKGSFSTLEIQRTEQGDSAMYLCASSPRSVSLDEQYFGPGTRLTVT.